Listed here are 22 T cell receptor beta chains from one sample, sequenced in a study of control samples from healthy donors and cancer patients. This table comes from immunoSEQ multiplex PCR, and its TCRdb copy is limited to in-frame clones, with some not included. The sample lists roughly 130,000 clones; approximately 91% were seen once. Sample: blood. Every receptor here comes from a man in his forties or fifties in good health.

The chain couples TRBV19 to TRBJ2-3; no definite D call. The ends were cut back, 3 bases at V and 2 bases at J, with 12 bases in the middle. CDR1 and CDR2 (germline): LNHDA, SQIVND (reference sequence). The CDR3 has 15 residues. The CDR3 DNA reads TGTGCCAGTAGTATTCTCGGGCAAACCACAGATACGCAGTATTTT. It is translated as CASSILGQTTDTQYF.

This chain links TRBV5-5 with TRBJ2-1; perhaps D is TRBD1 or TRBD2 (6 bases each). CDR1 and CDR2 (germline): SGHKS, YYEKEE (reference sequence). V was trimmed by 0 bases and J by 8 bases, leaving 9 bases between them. This CDR3 contains 13 residues. The CDR3 here is CASSLAGADEQFF. The CDR3 DNA is TGTGCCAGCAGCTTGGCGGGGGCCGATGAGCAGTTCTTC.

V usage is TRBV5-5 and J usage is TRBJ1-2; 9 nucleotides align to TRBD1. V lost 2 bases and J lost 1; bases outside the gene matches: 6. Looked up from germline, CDR1 is SGHKS and CDR2 is YYEKEE (reference sequence). The CDR3 runs to 16 residues. CDR3 protein: CASSFKGTGYNYGYTF. DNA of the CDR3: TGTGCCAGCAGCTTTAAGGGGACAGGGTATAACTATGGCTACACCTTC.

This chain links TRBV6-5 with TRBJ2-7; 7 nucleotides match TRBD1. Looked up from germline, CDR1 is MNHEY and CDR2 is SVGAGI. The CDR3 sequence is 12 residues long. Losses at the gene ends were 8 bases for V and 6 bases for J; bases not matched to a gene: 7. In DNA, the CDR3 is TGTGCCAGCGGACCACAGGGGATCGAGCAGTACTTC. Protein: CASGPQGIEQYF.

The V call is TRBV6-5, the J call TRBJ1-2, with a possible D match to TRBD1 (6 bases). This CDR3 is 15 amino acids long. CDR1 is MNHEY, CDR2 SVGAGI, per germline. V lost 0 bases to trimming and J lost 6 bases, with 14 bases between them. CDR3 DNA: TGTGCCAGCAGTTACTCTACAGGGTTTACTGATGGCTACACCTTC. Translated: CASSYSTGFTDGYTF.

The chain combines TRBV13 with TRBJ1-2, with D possibly being TRBD1 (5 bases). The CDR3 has 16 amino acids. V lost 4 bases and J 5 bases, leaving 20 bases between the germline ends. The V gene's germline CDR1 is PRHDT and CDR2 FYEKMQ (reference sequence). The CDR3 bases are TGTGCCAGCAGCTCAAAAATCTTTGCAGGGAATTATGGCTACACCTTC. Its protein product is CASSSKIFAGNYGYTF.

The chain uses TRBV6-5 and TRBJ2-5, with 8 nucleotides matching TRBD1. Unmatched junction bases numbered 10, after V lost 6 bases and J lost 4 bases. This CDR3 spans 15 amino acids. Germline assignment: CDR1 MNHEY and CDR2 SVGAGI. The chain's CDR3 is CASSVNGQGGETQYF. The CDR3 coding sequence is TGTGCCAGCAGCGTTAATGGACAGGGAGGAGAGACCCAGTACTTC.

This sequence joins TRBV2 and TRBJ2-2, with D hard to call. The germline V gene encodes CDR1 SNHLY and CDR2 FYNNEI. V gave up 5 bases and J gave up 8 bases, with 21 bases separating them. The CDR3 runs to 16 residues. The CDR3 region has the DNA TGTGCCAGCAGTCCCCTGCTGGGCTTGGGTTTGGGGGAGCTGTTTTTT. Translated, it gives CASSPLLGLGLGELFF.

The chain combines TRBV18 with TRBJ1-4; D not certain. This CDR3 contains 13 residues. V was cut by 2 bases and J by 6 bases, with 7 bases left in between. CDR1 is KGHSH and CDR2 is LQKENI in the germline V gene. CDR3 bases: TGTGCCAGCTCACCATATCCGGATGAAAAACTGTTTTTT. This codes for CASSPYPDEKLFF.

Comments on this clone: Germline is not matched at one junction end, which may reflect a read error. The chain carries TRBV7-7 and TRBJ2-2; D gene unclear. Germline V gene sequence: CDR1 SSHAT, CDR2 FNYEAQ (reference sequence). The CDR3 sequence is 13 residues long. This CDR3 reads CASSPGRYGELFF. The CDR3 DNA is TGTGCTAGCAGCCCCGGAAGGTACGGGGAGCTGTTTTTT.

The chain couples TRBV7-8 to TRBJ2-2; 14 bases align to TRBD2. Germline-derived CDR1 and CDR2 are SGHVS and FQNEAQ. J gave up 1 base and V 11 bases, and 9 bases lay outside the gene matches. CDR3 length: 17 amino acids. The DNA for the CDR3 is TGTGCCGGCATGGCGGGACTAGCGGGGGAGAACACCGGGGAGCTGTTTTTT. As protein: CAGMAGLAGENTGELFF.

This clone was seen a single time. The V gene is TRBV3-1 (or the pseudogene TRBV3-2), the J gene TRBJ1-6; D gene ambiguous. The V end lost 0 bases, the J end lost 10 bases, and 13 bases lay between the germline ends. Looked up from germline, CDR1 is LGHDT and CDR2 is YNNKEL (reference sequence). This CDR3 comprises 15 residues. CDR3 in DNA: TGTGCCAGCAGCCAAGAAGGTGTAGTGGAATCACCCCTCCACTTT. This translates into CASSQEGVVESPLHF.

The chain joins TRBV19 to TRBJ1-5; D unclear. The V gene's germline CDR1 is LNHDA and CDR2 SQIVND (reference sequence). The V end was cut by 3 bases, the J end by 4 bases, with 10 bases between. This CDR3 comprises 14 residues. This chain's CDR3 is CASSILSVNQPQHF. For the CDR3, the DNA is TGTGCCAGTAGTATCTTGTCAGTGAATCAGCCCCAGCATTTT.

This chain uses TRBV13 with TRBJ2-5; no firm D call. The length of the CDR3 is 13 residues. Germline CDR1 PRHDT, CDR2 FYEKMQ (reference sequence). Trimming left V 2 bases short and J 5 bases short, with 9 bases between. The CDR3 sequence is CASSLSSRETQYF. CDR3 nucleotide sequence: TGTGCCAGCAGCTTATCCTCCCGGGAGACCCAGTACTTC.

The chain joins TRBV18 to TRBJ2-3; D ambiguous. CDR3 size: 14 residues. CDR1 KGHSH and CDR2 LQKENI come from the germline V gene. V was clipped by 0 bases and J by 9 bases, with 13 bases between them. This CDR3 reads CASSPPSDSKTQYF. The CDR3 DNA is TGTGCCAGCTCACCACCGTCCGATAGTAAGACGCAGTATTTT. Drawing the rest from reference TRBV18 and TRBJ2-3, the complete variable domain is NAGVMQNPRHLVRRRGQEARLRCSPMKGHSHVYWYRQLPEEGLKFMVYLQKENIIDESGMPKERFSAEFPKEGPSILRIQQVVRGDSAAYFCASSPPSDSKTQYFGPGTRLTVL.

The rearrangement joins TRBV27 to TRBJ1-1; D gene uncertain. CDR3 length: 14 amino acids. Trimming stripped 1 base from V and 3 bases from J, with 9 bases between. CDR1 and CDR2 (germline): MNHEY, SMNVEV (reference sequence). The chain's CDR3 is CASSLWGKDTEAFF. The CDR3, as DNA: TGTGCCAGCAGTTTATGGGGTAAGGACACTGAAGCTTTCTTT.

The chain has TRBV18 and TRBJ2-7; TRBD1 or TRBD2 may be the D gene (5 bases each). The germline CDR1 and CDR2 sequences are KGHSH and LQKENI. Trimming took off 6 bases at V and 2 bases at J, with 29 bases between the two ends. The length of the CDR3 is 19 residues. CDR3 amino acids: CASSPGQAVDIGNAYEQYF. The CDR3 DNA reads TGTGCCAGCTCCCCGGGGCAGGCCGTGGACATCGGTAATGCCTACGAGCAGTACTTC.

This clone was found a few times. CDR3 in DNA: TGCGCCAGCAGCCCAATAGGAACAGGGCTGAACACTGAAGCTTTCTTT. Residues: CASSPIGTGLNTEAFF. The gene calls are TRBV4-1 and TRBJ1-1, with D perhaps TRBD1 (6 bases). V lost 4 bases, J lost 0 bases, and 15 bases lay in between. The CDR3 is 16 amino acids. Germline V lookup: CDR1 MGHRA, CDR2 YSYEKL.

V gene TRBV6-1 combines with J gene TRBJ1-1, with D perhaps TRBD1 (6 bases). The V end was cut by 2 bases, the J end by 6 bases, with 13 bases between. The CDR3 is 14 residues long. CDR1 is MNHNS and CDR2 is SASEGT in the germline V gene. In nucleotides, the CDR3 is TGTGCCAGCAGTGAACTCGGGACACTTTCTGAAGCTTTCTTT. Its protein is CASSELGTLSEAFF.

This chain links TRBV5-5 with TRBJ2-2, with D possibly being TRBD1 (6 bases). The CDR3 contains 15 residues. Germline V CDR1 and CDR2: SGHKS, YYEKEE (reference sequence). V was trimmed by 1 base and J by 3 bases, leaving 10 bases between them. CDR3 protein: CASSLIEGDTGELFF. CDR3 nucleotide sequence: TGTGCCAGCAGCTTGATCGAGGGGGACACCGGGGAGCTGTTTTTT.

This clone was detected only once. This chain uses TRBV11-2 with TRBJ2-3; 7 bases line up with TRBD2. V dropped 7 bases and J dropped 3; count of bases not matched to a gene: 13. CDR3 size: 16 residues. Germline V lookup: CDR1 SGHAT, CDR2 FQNNGV. The DNA of the CDR3 is TGTGCCAGCATGCCGACCGGAGCGGGGCTGACAGATACGCAGTATTTT. This codes for CASMPTGAGLTDTQYF.

The chain is built from TRBV29-1 and TRBJ2-7; possibly TRBD1 or TRBD2 for D (5 bases each). The CDR3 runs to 13 residues. The germline gives CDR1 SQVTM, CDR2 ANQGSEA. V was cut by 4 bases and J by 0 bases, with 10 bases left in between. Written as DNA, the CDR3 is TGCAGCGTTGGGGAGACAGACTCCTACGAGCAGTACTTC. This gives the protein CSVGETDSYEQYF.